A single sample gave rise to the 19 T cell receptor beta chains below, sequenced in a study of T cells after yellow fever vaccination. MiXCR, applied by TCRdb to the 5' RACE reads, yields one record per CDR3 protein. The table has hundreds of thousands of distinct CDR3 sequences, 19% seen once; the top ten hold over 11%. Source: PBMCs, taken 15 days after the yellow fever booster vaccination. The receptors were gathered from a man under 40 who received the YFV17D yellow fever vaccine.

The chain combines TRBV7-9 with TRBJ2-1; D is undetermined. Germline V gene lookup returns CDR1 SEHNR and CDR2 FQNEAQ (reference sequence). V dropped 4 bases and J dropped 0 bases, with 13 bases sitting between them. CDR3 length equals 16 residues. The CDR3 region is CASSSNMVLSYNEQFF. For the CDR3, the DNA is TGTGCCAGCAGCTCCAACATGGTCCTCTCCTACAATGAGCAGTTCTTC.

In this sample, this clonotype turned up many times. The chain recombines TRBV12-3 or TRBV12-4 with TRBJ1-6; D is undetermined. The CDR3 runs to 12 residues. V lost 3 bases, J lost 10 bases, and 7 bases lay in between. The chain's CDR3 is CASSFTGSPLHF. In DNA, the CDR3 is TGTGCCAGCAGTTTCACGGGCTCACCCCTCCACTTT.

The chain has TRBV7-2 and TRBJ2-7; D is unclear. This CDR3 contains 13 residues. V dropped 1 base and J dropped 6 bases, with 10 bases sitting between them. Germline CDR1 reads SGHTA; CDR2 reads FQGNSA. The CDR3 region has the DNA TGTGCCAGCAGCTTAGGCCCCCGGGTCGAGCAGTACTTC. Its translation is CASSLGPRVEQYF.

The chain has TRBV5-1 and TRBJ2-1; 9 bases are a match to TRBD2. The germline V gene has CDR1 SGHRS and CDR2 YFSETQ. Trimming took 0 bases from V and 0 from J; bases not matched to a gene: 16. The CDR3 is made up of 21 amino acids. The CDR3 protein is CASSLGRSPSGTESSYNEQFF. The CDR3 DNA is TGCGCCAGCAGCTTGGGTCGTTCGCCTAGCGGGACCGAAAGCTCCTACAATGAGCAGTTCTTC.

The chain joins TRBV2 to TRBJ2-7; D is perhaps TRBD1 or TRBD2 (6 bases each). This CDR3 is 17 amino acids long. V was cut by 10 bases and J by 2 bases, with 27 bases left in between. The germline V gene encodes CDR1 SNHLY and CDR2 FYNNEI. This chain's CDR3 is CAIKGRQGTSYTYEQYF. Here the CDR3 DNA reads TGTGCCATTAAGGGGAGGCAGGGGACTTCATATACCTACGAGCAGTACTTC.

V is TRBV7-2 and J is TRBJ2-7; D may be TRBD2 (6 bases). The germline V and J ends were trimmed by 5 bases and 7 bases, with 9 bases remaining between them. Germline assignment: CDR1 SGHTA and CDR2 FQGNSA. The CDR3 spans 11 residues. The CDR3 DNA sequence: TGTGCCAGCAGCCGCGGGACTGAGCAGTACTTC. Residues: CASSRGTEQYF. Using reference TRBV7-2 and TRBJ2-7 for the parts outside the CDR3, the full variable domain is GAGVSQSPSNKVTEKGKDVELRCDPISGHTALYWYRQSLGQGLEFLIYFQGNSAPDKSGLPSDRFSAERTGGSVSTLTIQRTQQEDSAVYLCASSRGTEQYFGPGTRLTVT.

The chain's CDR3 is CASEIGANVLTF. In DNA, the CDR3 is TGTGCCTCCGAAATCGGGGCCAACGTCCTGACTTTC. The rearrangement joins TRBV30 to TRBJ2-6, with D unclear. The germline gives CDR1 GTSNPN, CDR2 SVGIG (reference sequence). With 7 bases removed from V and 4 bases from J, the gap between germline ends came to 8 bases. CDR3 length: 12 amino acids.

This clonotype has more than one count but fewer than ten. V gene TRBV6-1 combines with J gene TRBJ2-7; 11 nucleotides align to TRBD1. In germline, CDR1 is MNHNS, CDR2 SASEGT. This CDR3 comprises 13 residues. V lost 4 bases to trimming and J lost 7 bases; unmatched junction nucleotides: 3. The CDR3 sequence is CASSGDRGREQYF. As DNA, the CDR3 is TGTGCCAGCAGTGGGGACAGGGGGAGGGAGCAGTACTTC.

The chain carries TRBV3-1 and TRBJ2-2; weak D call: TRBD1 (6 bases). The germline V gene encodes CDR1 LGHDT and CDR2 YNNKEL (reference sequence). The CDR3 runs 13 residues. Trimming took off 2 bases at V and 8 bases at J, with 9 bases between the two ends. The CDR3 sequence is CASSQTGMGELFF. CDR3 in DNA: TGTGCCAGCAGCCAAACAGGGATGGGGGAGCTGTTTTTT.

The gene calls are TRBV24-1 and TRBJ1-1; no clear D. Germline lookup yields CDR1 KGHDR and CDR2 SFDVKD. V lost 5 bases and J lost 3, with 3 bases in between. The CDR3 covers 11 residues. The CDR3 sequence: CATSAHTEAFF. CDR3 nucleotide sequence: TGTGCCACCAGTGCGCACACTGAAGCTTTCTTT.

The gene calls are TRBV24-1 and TRBJ2-3; no firm D call. Trimming removed 3 bases at V and 5 bases at J, with 5 bases between. The CDR3 is 12 amino acids. CDR1 and CDR2 from the germline V gene are KGHDR and SFDVKD. CDR3 bases: TGTGCCACCAGTGATCTAAGAGATACGCAGTATTTT. It encodes CATSDLRDTQYF.

This clonotype was observed a handful of times. The gene calls are TRBV7-6 and TRBJ1-4; the D is unclear. The CDR3 length is 13 residues. V dropped 1 base and J dropped 5 bases, with 5 bases sitting between them. Germline loops: CDR1 SGHVS, CDR2 FNYEAQ. The CDR3, as DNA: TGTGCCAGCAGCTTAGTCCCCAATGAAAAACTGTTTTTT. Translated, it gives CASSLVPNEKLFF.

The V call is TRBV27, the J call TRBJ1-5; no definite D call. The length of the CDR3 is 14 residues. Per the germline V gene, CDR1 is MNHEY and CDR2 is SMNVEV (reference sequence). The V end was cut by 6 bases, the J end by 0 bases, with 9 bases between. CDR3 nucleotide sequence: TGTGCCAGCAGCTCCTACGATAGCAATCAGCCCCAGCATTTT. Its translation is CASSSYDSNQPQHF.

This clonotype has a handful of counts. V is TRBV5-1 and J is TRBJ2-7; TRBD1 matches 8 bases. CDR1 is SGHRS, CDR2 YFSETQ, per germline. V dropped 7 bases and J dropped 7; count of bases not matched to a gene: 10. This CDR3 is 13 amino acids long. The CDR3 DNA follows: TGCGCCAGCGGAAGGGACAGGCCTACGGAGCAGTACTTC. Its protein product is CASGRDRPTEQYF.

This clonotype occurred a few times. J is TRBJ2-7 and V is TRBV29-1; 11 bases align to TRBD1. Trimming took 0 bases from V and 3 from J; bases not matched to a gene: 4. The CDR3 spans 15 residues. Germline-derived CDR1 and CDR2 are SQVTM and ANQGSEA. As DNA, the CDR3 is TGCAGCGTTGAAGATTTTGGGACAGGGGGCTACGAGCAGTACTTC. Translated: CSVEDFGTGGYEQYF.

This clonotype has more than one count but fewer than ten. The rearrangement joins TRBV20-1 to TRBJ2-1, with 7 bases fitting TRBD2. Germline CDR1 DFQATT, CDR2 SNEGSKA (reference sequence). CDR3 length equals 14 residues. The V segment lost 3 bases and the J segment 10 bases; nucleotides outside the gene matches: 12. The DNA of the CDR3 is TGCAGTGCTAGGTTGGCTAGCGGCAGGTGGGAGCAGTTCTTC. Translation: CSARLASGRWEQFF.

CDR3 bases: TGTGCCAGCTCACCCCCGGAGGAAAAAAACATTCAGTACTTC. This gives the protein CASSPPEEKNIQYF. The chain uses TRBV18 and TRBJ2-4, with D possibly matching TRBD2 (5 bases). Germline V CDR1 and CDR2: KGHSH, LQKENI. With 3 bases removed from V and 4 bases from J, the gap between germline ends came to 10 bases. The CDR3 length is 14 residues.

The rearrangement joins TRBV15 to TRBJ2-5, with TRBD1 matching over 7 bases. Germline CDR1 LNHNV, CDR2 YYDKDF (reference sequence). This CDR3 has 15 amino acids. The J segment lost 2 bases and the V segment lost 3 bases, leaving 6 bases of the junction unmatched. The CDR3 is CATSSRGQEQETQYF. The CDR3 DNA reads as TGTGCCACCAGCAGCCGAGGACAGGAACAAGAGACCCAGTACTTC.

The rearrangement links TRBV10-3 to TRBJ1-5; no reliable D call. The germline V and J ends were trimmed by 2 bases and 3 bases, with 5 bases remaining between them. The CDR3 consists of 13 residues. CDR1 and CDR2 (germline): ENHRY, SYGVKD. This chain's CDR3 is CAISETSNQPQHF. CDR3 sequence (DNA): TGTGCCATCAGTGAGACCTCCAATCAGCCCCAGCATTTT.